A single sample is the source of the 27 T cell receptor beta chains below, sequenced in a study of T cell changes during pregnancy in multiple sclerosis. Here immunoSEQ multiplex PCR was the method, and the copy in TCRdb shows in-frame clones only, minus some. The sample includes 26,000 or so clones, about 90% of them seen just once. Material: CD8+ T cells from peripheral blood mononuclear cells, obtained before pregnancy. These TCRs come from a female donor with multiple sclerosis, enrolled in a pregnancy study.

The chain recombines TRBV11-3 with TRBJ2-7; 15 positions match TRBD2. The V gene's germline CDR1 is SGHNT and CDR2 YENEEA. The trim removed 5 bases at V and 3 bases at J, leaving 14 bases unmatched. The CDR3 length is 19 residues. The chain's CDR3 is CASSPRAGLAGGENYEQYF. As DNA, the CDR3 is TGTGCCAGCAGCCCTAGGGCGGGACTAGCGGGAGGCGAAAACTACGAGCAGTACTTC.

The rearrangement joins TRBV7-3 to TRBJ2-3; D unclear. The CDR3 loop spans 13 amino acids. V was pared by 5 bases and J by 6 bases, with 12 bases between. The germline V gene has CDR1 SGHTA and CDR2 FQGTGA. CDR3 protein: CASSPGQVDTQYF. In DNA form, the CDR3 reads TGTGCCAGCAGCCCTGGGCAGGTGGATACGCAGTATTTT.

The chain uses TRBV6-1 and TRBJ2-2, with D maybe TRBD1 (6 bases). Trimming left V 8 bases short and J 3 bases short, with 10 bases between. The CDR3 totals 13 residues. In germline, CDR1 is MNHNS, CDR2 SASEGT. CDR3 sequence (DNA): TGTGCCAGCGCACAGGGCGACACCGGGGAGCTGTTTTTT. Its protein is CASAQGDTGELFF.

V gene TRBV4-3 combines with J gene TRBJ1-2; tentative D call: TRBD1 (5 bases). CDR1 and CDR2 (germline): LGHNA, YSLEER. Trimming removed 2 bases from V and 6 bases from J, with 10 bases in between. The CDR3 is made up of 13 amino acids. The CDR3 region is CASSQWAGNGYTF. The CDR3 coding sequence is TGCGCCAGCAGCCAATGGGCAGGGAATGGCTACACCTTC.

V gene TRBV11-2 combines with J gene TRBJ1-3; no clear D. The V gene's germline CDR1 is SGHAT and CDR2 FQNNGV. V was trimmed by 4 bases and J by 3 bases, leaving 13 bases between them. The CDR3 is 15 amino acids. The CDR3 DNA follows: TGTGCCAGCAGCTCCTCCATAGTTGGTGGAAACACCATATATTTT. Its protein is CASSSSIVGGNTIYF. Based on the CDR3 plus reference TRBV11-2 and TRBJ1-3, the full variable domain is EAGVAQSPRYKIIEKRQSVAFWCNPISGHATLYWYQQILGQGPKLLIQFQNNGVVDDSQLPKDRFSAERLKGVDSTLKIQPAKLEDSAVYLCASSSSIVGGNTIYFGEGSWLTVV.

The chain couples TRBV9 to TRBJ1-1, with unresolved D. The CDR3 spans 12 residues. V was shortened by 3 bases and J by 2 bases, with 5 bases between the two germline ends. Germline V gene data show CDR1 as SGDLS and CDR2 as YYNGEE. The CDR3 coding sequence is TGTGCCAGCAGCGCGGGAAACACTGAAGCTTTCTTT. It is translated as CASSAGNTEAFF.

This clone occurred once. The chain is built from TRBV4-3 and TRBJ2-3; TRBD2 agrees at 7 bases. CDR1 LGHNA and CDR2 YSLEER come from the germline V gene. J was trimmed by 2 bases and V by 0 bases; bases with no gene match: 11. CDR3 length: 18 residues. DNA of the CDR3: TGCGCCAGCAGCCAAGATATGGCTAGCGGTTACTACACAGATACGCAGTATTTT. This translates into CASSQDMASGYYTDTQYF.

The chain has TRBV9 and TRBJ2-2; D perhaps matches TRBD2 (6 bases). V was shortened by 0 bases and J by 5 bases, with 17 bases between the two germline ends. The germline CDR1 and CDR2 sequences are SGDLS and YYNGEE. The CDR3 contains 17 residues. CDR3 region: CASSVGPNGRGTGELFF. CDR3 coding DNA: TGTGCCAGCAGCGTAGGCCCCAACGGGAGAGGAACCGGGGAGCTGTTTTTT.

This sequence joins TRBV2 and TRBJ1-5, with D possibly being TRBD1 (5 bases). This CDR3 has 14 residues. Trimming left V 8 bases short and J 2 bases short, with 13 bases between. Per the germline V gene, CDR1 is SNHLY and CDR2 is FYNNEI. DNA for the CDR3: TGTGCCAGCTCGGGGGGATTAGGCAATCAGCCCCAGCATTTT. Encoded protein: CASSGGLGNQPQHF.

The rearrangement uses TRBV27 and TRBJ2-3; tentatively, D is TRBD1 (6 bases). Per germline, CDR1 MNHEY and CDR2 SMNVEV (reference sequence). The length of the CDR3 is 15 residues. V lost 5 bases to trimming and J lost 2 bases, with 14 bases between them. CDR3 sequence: CASSEQGPLTDTQYF. The CDR3 DNA sequence: TGTGCCAGCAGTGAACAGGGACCTCTCACAGATACGCAGTATTTT.

The chain is built from TRBV30 and TRBJ2-1, with 9 nucleotides matching TRBD2. CDR1 and CDR2 from the germline V gene are GTSNPN and SVGIG (reference sequence). The CDR3 totals 14 residues. With V trimmed by 4 bases and J by 8 bases, 9 bases remained unmatched. CDR3 sequence (DNA): TGTGCCTGGAAACTTCTAGCGGGAACCTATGAGCAGTTCTTC. As protein: CAWKLLAGTYEQFF.

This chain joins TRBV7-9 and TRBJ2-7; 12 nucleotides line up with TRBD2. Germline V CDR1 and CDR2: SEHNR, FQNEAQ (reference sequence). CDR3 length: 15 residues. V shed 4 bases and J 5 bases; nucleotides not matched to a gene: 6. The CDR3 sequence is CASSSTSGSVHEQYF. For the CDR3, the DNA is TGTGCCAGCAGCTCGACTAGCGGGAGTGTACACGAGCAGTACTTC.

The chain links TRBV27 to TRBJ2-7, with 8 bases that match TRBD2. The V and J ends lost 3 bases and 2 bases, in that order; junction bases with no gene match: 9. Looked up from germline, CDR1 is MNHEY and CDR2 is SMNVEV (reference sequence). The CDR3 spans 16 residues. The CDR3 sequence is CASSFQTSGPTYEQYF. CDR3 nucleotide sequence: TGTGCCAGCAGTTTCCAAACTAGCGGACCAACCTACGAGCAGTACTTC.

V usage is TRBV7-2 and J usage is TRBJ1-3, with a possible D match to TRBD1 (5 bases). The CDR3 spans 16 residues. CDR1 is SGHTA, CDR2 FQGNSA, per germline. V shed 5 bases and J shed 0 bases, with 14 bases lying between them. The chain's CDR3 is CASSGWDFSSGNTIYF. The CDR3 DNA reads as TGTGCCAGCAGCGGATGGGACTTCAGCTCTGGAAACACCATATATTTT.

The J gene is TRBJ2-7, the V gene TRBV4-1; weak D call: TRBD2 (5 bases). CDR1 and CDR2 (germline): MGHRA, YSYEKL. The CDR3 has 15 amino acids. Trimming pared 0 bases from V and 2 bases from J, leaving 11 bases between. CDR3 sequence (DNA): TGCGCCAGCAGCCAAGAACGGGGTCCCCCCTACGAGCAGTACTTC. Residues: CASSQERGPPYEQYF.

This clone has more than one count but fewer than ten. V usage is TRBV4-2 and J usage is TRBJ2-1; TRBD2 aligns across 9 bases. V was clipped by 0 bases and J by 4 bases; unmatched bases: 4. From germline, CDR1 is LGHNA and CDR2 YNFKEQ. The CDR3 length is 16 residues. The CDR3 coding sequence is TGTGCCAGCAGCCAAGAAACAAGCGGGGGGTACAATGAGCAGTTCTTC. Translated: CASSQETSGGYNEQFF.

Turning to this clone: One end of the junction is discordant with germline, which a read error may explain. CDR3: CASSLSTAGGPTNF. The CDR3 DNA reads TGTGCCAGCAGTTTAAGTACAGCGGGAGGGCCGACAAACTTC. The genes are TRBV27 and TRBJ2-7; TRBD2 matches 10 bases. Germline V gene data show CDR1 as MNHEY and CDR2 as SMNVEV (reference sequence). This CDR3 contains 14 residues.

This chain joins TRBV15 and TRBJ1-1, with D tentatively TRBD1 (6 bases). Trimming pared 3 bases from V and 5 bases from J, leaving 16 bases between. Germline V lookup: CDR1 LNHNV, CDR2 YYDKDF (reference sequence). The CDR3 runs 15 residues. The CDR3 DNA reads TGTGCCACCAGCAGCTCTTCAGGGGTGAGAACTGAAGCTTTCTTT. It is translated as CATSSSSGVRTEAFF.

The CDR3 sequence is CASSQPGQGIYEQYF. CDR3 coding DNA: TGCGCCAGCAGCCAACCGGGACAGGGGATCTACGAGCAGTACTTC. V usage is TRBV4-3 and J usage is TRBJ2-7, with 10 bases matching TRBD1. With V trimmed by 2 bases and J by 3 bases, 4 bases remained unmatched. The length of the CDR3 is 15 residues. Germline V gene lookup returns CDR1 LGHNA and CDR2 YSLEER.

This chain connects TRBV6-1 to TRBJ2-7; weak D call: TRBD2 (6 bases). V lost 2 bases to trimming and J lost 3 bases, with 14 bases between them. This CDR3 contains 15 residues. Germline CDR1 MNHNS, CDR2 SASEGT. The CDR3 DNA reads TGTGCCAGCAGTGAAATGGTCGGGGGTTACTACGAGCAGTACTTC. This encodes CASSEMVGGYYEQYF.

This clone is a singleton in its sample. V usage is TRBV10-3 and J usage is TRBJ2-3; TRBD2 aligns across 11 bases. The germline CDR1 and CDR2 sequences are ENHRY and SYGVKD. V gave up 6 bases and J gave up 1 base; unmatched junction bases: 3. There are 15 residues in the CDR3. The CDR3: CAIRMTSGGTDTQYF. The CDR3 DNA is TGTGCCATCAGAATGACTAGCGGGGGCACAGATACGCAGTATTTT.

This clone was recorded a few times. The V gene is TRBV6-5, the J gene TRBJ2-1; D gene uncertain. Per the germline V gene, CDR1 is MNHEY and CDR2 is SVGAGI. V gave up 0 bases and J gave up 3 bases, with 6 bases separating them. This CDR3 has 14 amino acids. The CDR3: CASSYSKSYNEQFF. The CDR3 nucleotides are TGTGCCAGCAGTTACTCGAAGAGCTACAATGAGCAGTTCTTC.

The gene calls are TRBV5-1 and TRBJ2-7; D gene uncertain. CDR3 length: 12 residues. Germline V CDR1 and CDR2: SGHRS, YFSETQ. Trimming removed 4 bases at V and 1 base at J, with 6 bases between. DNA for the CDR3: TGCGCCAGCAGCGGGCAATCCTACGAGCAGTACTTC. Its translation is CASSGQSYEQYF.

This clone has just a few counts. The J gene is TRBJ1-5, the V gene TRBV28; 8 bases match TRBD1. This CDR3 comprises 17 residues. V shed 6 bases and J 2 bases; nucleotides not matched to a gene: 12. Germline lookup yields CDR1 MDHEN and CDR2 SYDVKM. CDR3 region: CASSLPGTGYRNQPQHF. CDR3 DNA sequence: TGTGCCAGCAGCCTGCCCGGGACAGGATATCGCAATCAGCCCCAGCATTTT.

V is TRBV6-4 and J is TRBJ2-3, with D tentatively TRBD2 (6 bases). CDR3 length: 16 amino acids. Germline-derived CDR1 and CDR2 are MRHNA and SNTAGT. Trimming took off 0 bases at V and 4 bases at J, with 14 bases between the two ends. The DNA of the CDR3 is TGTGCCAGCAGTGACTCCGGGGGAGGCGAGGCAGATACGCAGTATTTT. Translated, it gives CASSDSGGGEADTQYF.

The V gene is TRBV18, the J gene TRBJ2-7; D uncertain. The CDR3 spans 13 residues. Trimming removed 4 bases from V and 4 bases from J, with 11 bases in between. Germline CDR1 reads KGHSH; CDR2 reads LQKENI. CDR3 coding DNA: TGTGCCAGCTCACAACTCCTATCTTACGAGCAGTACTTC. It translates to CASSQLLSYEQYF.

This chain connects TRBV6-5 to TRBJ1-2; 10 bases align to TRBD1. Germline values: CDR1 MNHEY, CDR2 SVGAGI. Trimming removed 5 bases from V and 8 bases from J; junction bases left unmatched: 8. The CDR3 consists of 14 residues. The CDR3 here is CASSHTGTGEGYTF. In nucleotides, the CDR3 is TGTGCCAGCAGTCATACCGGGACAGGGGAAGGCTACACCTTC.